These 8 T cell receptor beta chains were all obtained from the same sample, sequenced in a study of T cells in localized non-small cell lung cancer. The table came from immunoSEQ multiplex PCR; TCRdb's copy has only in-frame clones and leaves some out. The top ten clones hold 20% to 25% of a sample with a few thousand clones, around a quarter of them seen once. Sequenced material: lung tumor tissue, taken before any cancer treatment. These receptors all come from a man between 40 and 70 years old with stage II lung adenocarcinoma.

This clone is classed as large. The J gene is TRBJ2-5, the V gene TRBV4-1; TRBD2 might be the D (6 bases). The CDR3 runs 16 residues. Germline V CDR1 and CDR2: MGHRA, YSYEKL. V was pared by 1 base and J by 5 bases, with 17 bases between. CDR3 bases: TGCGCCAGCAGCCAAGCCCATGGGGGGATTCCGGAGACCCAGTACTTC. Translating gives CASSQAHGGIPETQYF.

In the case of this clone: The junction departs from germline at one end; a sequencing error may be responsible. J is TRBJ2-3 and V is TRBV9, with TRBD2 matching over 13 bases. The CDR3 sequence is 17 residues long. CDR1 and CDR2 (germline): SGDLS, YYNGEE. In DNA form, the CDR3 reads TGTGCCAGCAGTGAAGGATGGACTAGCGGGAGCATAGATACGCAGTATTTT. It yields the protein CASSEGWTSGSIDTQYF.

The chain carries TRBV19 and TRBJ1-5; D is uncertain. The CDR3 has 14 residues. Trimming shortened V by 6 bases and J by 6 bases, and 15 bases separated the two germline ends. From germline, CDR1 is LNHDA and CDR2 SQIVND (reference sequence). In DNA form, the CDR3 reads TGTGCCAGTAGACCCAACCCCGGAGGTCAGCCCCAGCATTTT. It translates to CASRPNPGGQPQHF.

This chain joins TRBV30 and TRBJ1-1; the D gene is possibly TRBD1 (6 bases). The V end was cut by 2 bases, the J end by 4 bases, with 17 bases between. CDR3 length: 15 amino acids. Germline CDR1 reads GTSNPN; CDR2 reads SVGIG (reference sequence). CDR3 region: CAWSTGIIVGTEAFF. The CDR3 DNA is TGTGCCTGGAGTACAGGGATTATTGTTGGCACTGAAGCTTTCTTT.

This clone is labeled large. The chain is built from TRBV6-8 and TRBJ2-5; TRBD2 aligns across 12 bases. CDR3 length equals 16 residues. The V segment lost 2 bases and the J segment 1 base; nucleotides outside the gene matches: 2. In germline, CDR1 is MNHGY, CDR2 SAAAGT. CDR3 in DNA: TGTGCCAGCAGTTACCTAGCGGGGGGGATCCAAGAGACCCAGTACTTC. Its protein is CASSYLAGGIQETQYF.

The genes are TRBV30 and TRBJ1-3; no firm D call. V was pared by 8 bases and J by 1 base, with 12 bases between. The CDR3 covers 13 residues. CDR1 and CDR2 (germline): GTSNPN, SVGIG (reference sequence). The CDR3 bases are TGTGCCCTCTTACGAGATTCTGGAAACACCATATATTTT. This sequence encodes CALLRDSGNTIYF.

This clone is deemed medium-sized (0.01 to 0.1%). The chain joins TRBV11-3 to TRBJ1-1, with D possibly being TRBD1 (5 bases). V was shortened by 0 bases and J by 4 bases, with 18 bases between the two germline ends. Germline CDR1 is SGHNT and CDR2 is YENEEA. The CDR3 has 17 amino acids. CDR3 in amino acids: CASSLDPRQFFGTEAFF. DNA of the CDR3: TGTGCCAGCAGCTTAGACCCGAGACAGTTCTTTGGCACTGAAGCTTTCTTT.

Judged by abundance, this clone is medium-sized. As DNA, the CDR3 is TGTGCCAGCAGCCGGGGACTAGCGGGAGGTGAGCAGTTCTTC. Protein: CASSRGLAGGEQFF. The chain joins TRBV11-3 to TRBJ2-1; TRBD2 matches at 15 bases. This CDR3 is built from 14 residues. J lost 9 bases, V lost 5 bases, and 2 bases had no gene match. The V gene's germline CDR1 is SGHNT and CDR2 YENEEA.